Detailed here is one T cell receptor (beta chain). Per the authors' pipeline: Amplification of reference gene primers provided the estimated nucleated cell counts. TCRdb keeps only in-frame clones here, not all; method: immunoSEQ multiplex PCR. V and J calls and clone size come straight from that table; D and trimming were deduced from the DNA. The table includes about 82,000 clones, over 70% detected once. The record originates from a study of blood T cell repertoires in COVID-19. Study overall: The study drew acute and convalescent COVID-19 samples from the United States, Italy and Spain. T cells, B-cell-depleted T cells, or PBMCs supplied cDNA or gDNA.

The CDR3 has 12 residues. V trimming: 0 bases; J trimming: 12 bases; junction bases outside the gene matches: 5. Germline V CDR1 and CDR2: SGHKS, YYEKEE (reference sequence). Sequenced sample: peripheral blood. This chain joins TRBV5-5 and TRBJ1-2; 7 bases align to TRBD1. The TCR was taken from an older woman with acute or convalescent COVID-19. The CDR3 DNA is TGTGCCAGCAGCTTGGCTAGGGGGCGAGACACCTTC. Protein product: CASSLARGRDTF.